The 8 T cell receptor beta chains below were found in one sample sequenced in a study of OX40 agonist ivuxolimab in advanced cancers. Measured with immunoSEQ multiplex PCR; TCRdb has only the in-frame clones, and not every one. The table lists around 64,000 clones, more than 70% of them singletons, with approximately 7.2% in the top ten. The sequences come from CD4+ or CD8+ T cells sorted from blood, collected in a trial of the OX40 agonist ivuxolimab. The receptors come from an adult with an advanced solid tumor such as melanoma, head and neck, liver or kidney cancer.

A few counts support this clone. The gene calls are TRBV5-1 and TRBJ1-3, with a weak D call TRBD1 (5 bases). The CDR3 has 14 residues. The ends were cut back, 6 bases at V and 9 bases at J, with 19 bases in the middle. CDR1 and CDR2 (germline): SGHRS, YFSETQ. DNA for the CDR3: TGCGCCAGCACCCCGGGGGGGGTCCGCGGCACCATATATTTT. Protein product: CASTPGGVRGTIYF. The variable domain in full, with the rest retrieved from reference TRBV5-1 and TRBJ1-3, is KAGVTQTPRYLIKTRGQQVTLSCSPISGHRSVSWYQQTPGQGLQFLFEYFSETQRNKGNFPGRFSGRQFSNSRSEMNVSTLELGDSALYLCASTPGGVRGTIYFGEGSWLTVV.

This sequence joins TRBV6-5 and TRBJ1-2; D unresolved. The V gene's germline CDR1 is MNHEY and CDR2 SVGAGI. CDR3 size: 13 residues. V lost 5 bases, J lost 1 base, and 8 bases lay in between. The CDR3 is CASSEMGNYGYTF. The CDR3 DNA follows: TGTGCCAGCAGTGAGATGGGTAACTATGGCTACACCTTC.

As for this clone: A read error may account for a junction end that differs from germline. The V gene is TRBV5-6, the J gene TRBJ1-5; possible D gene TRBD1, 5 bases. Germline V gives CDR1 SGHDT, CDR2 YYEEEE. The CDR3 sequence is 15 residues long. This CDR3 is CVSSWDGGKGQPQHF. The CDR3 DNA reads TGTGTCAGCAGCTGGGATGGGGGAAAGGGGCAGCCCCAGCATTTT.

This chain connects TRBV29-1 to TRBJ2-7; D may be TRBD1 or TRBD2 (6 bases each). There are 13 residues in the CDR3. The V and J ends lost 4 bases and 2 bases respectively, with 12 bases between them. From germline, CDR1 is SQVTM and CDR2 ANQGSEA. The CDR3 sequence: CSVVRGATYEQYF. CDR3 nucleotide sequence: TGCAGCGTTGTTAGGGGGGCTACCTACGAGCAGTACTTC.

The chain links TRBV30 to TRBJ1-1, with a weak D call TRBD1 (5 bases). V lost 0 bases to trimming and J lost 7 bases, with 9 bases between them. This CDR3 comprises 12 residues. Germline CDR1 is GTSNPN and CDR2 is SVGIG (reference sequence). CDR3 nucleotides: TGTGCCTGGAGTGTAGGGGACCGTGAAGCTTTCTTT. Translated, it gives CAWSVGDREAFF.

The CDR3 region has the DNA TGTGCCAGCAGCTTGGCGGTAAATGAAAAACTGTTTTTT. Protein sequence: CASSLAVNEKLFF. The chain has TRBV5-5 and TRBJ1-4; no clear D gene. V was shortened by 0 bases and J by 5 bases, with 5 bases between the two germline ends. Germline loops: CDR1 SGHKS, CDR2 YYEKEE (reference sequence). The CDR3 spans 13 residues.

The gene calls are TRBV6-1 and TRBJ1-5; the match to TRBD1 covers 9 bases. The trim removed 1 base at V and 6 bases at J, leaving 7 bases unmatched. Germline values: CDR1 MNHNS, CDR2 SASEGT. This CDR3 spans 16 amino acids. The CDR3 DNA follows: TGTGCCAGCAGTGAAGGGACAGGGGCAGGGAGTCAGCCCCAGCATTTT. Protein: CASSEGTGAGSQPQHF.

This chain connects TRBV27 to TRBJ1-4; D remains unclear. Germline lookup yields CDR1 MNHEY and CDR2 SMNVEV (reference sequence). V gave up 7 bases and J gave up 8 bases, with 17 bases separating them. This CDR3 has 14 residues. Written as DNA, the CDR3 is TGTGCCAGCACCCGGTGGGGAGGGCACGAAAAACTGTTTTTT. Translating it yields CASTRWGGHEKLFF.